A selection of T cell receptor beta chains follows, all from one sample in a study of regulatory T cells in long-lasting Graves disease. TCRdb analysed the multiplex PCR reads with MiXCR anew, one entry per CDR3 protein. This sample has around 480,000 distinct CDR3 sequences, with 15% to 20% found just once. The data also belong to a second study, concerning T cells in Graves' hyperthyroidism and ophthalmopathy.

This specimen consisted of peripheral blood mononuclear cells (PBMCs), obtained at new diagnosis, from a patient treated with antithyroid drugs. These TCRs come from a man between 40 and 49 years old with Graves disease. CDR3s include the opening cysteine and the closing phenylalanine or tryptophan. The D gene is left open where the match is weak.

TRBJ2-7,TRBV28,TRBD2,CASQPGRRAHEQYF
TRBJ2-2,TRBV7-9,TRBD2,CASSISGSGAGELFF
TRBJ2-3,TRBV10-3,TRBD2,CAIRGLAEPTDTQYF
TRBJ2-6,TRBV12-3/TRBV12-4,NA,CASSGTDFRGANVLTF
TRBJ2-7,TRBV5-1,TRBD1,CAGSLEQGGSEQYF
TRBJ2-7,TRBV15,NA,CATSRSGRDYEQYF
TRBJ2-2,TRBV3-1,NA,CASSQGATNRRTGELFF
TRBJ2-2,TRBV28,TRBD1,CASNQWTGGYTGELFF
TRBJ2-1,TRBV6-2/TRBV6-3,NA,CASSFPASSYNEQFF
TRBJ1-1,TRBV19,NA,CASSPQRGAGTEAFF
TRBJ1-1,TRBV7-3,NA,CASSALGDTEAFF
TRBJ2-7,TRBV5-4,TRBD2,CASSSGPSGGSSYEQYF
TRBJ2-1,TRBV27,NA,CASNDIVARESYNEQFF
TRBJ2-1,TRBV6-1,TRBD2,CASSEAGSGRLDEQFF
TRBJ2-7,TRBV2,TRBD2,CASSGLAGGKIYEQYF
TRBJ2-7,TRBV2,NA,CASSGGLAPYEQYF
TRBJ2-3,TRBV10-3,NA,CAISGASSSTDTQYF
TRBJ2-5,TRBV20-1,NA,CSAQWGSQETQYF
TRBJ2-7,TRBV20-1,NA,CSARSVSLVYEQYF
TRBJ2-1,TRBV24-1,NA,CATSDLQGSSYNEQFF
TRBJ1-1,TRBV6-5,NA,CASSYILGGFTEAFF
TRBJ2-3,TRBV3-1,NA,CASSQLTNTQYF
TRBJ2-1,TRBV11-2,TRBD2,CASSLRLAGGVYNEQFF
TRBJ1-5,TRBV7-9,NA,CASSSNADRPQHF
TRBJ2-2,TRBV2,TRBD2,CASSEGLAGDFGELFF
TRBJ2-5,TRBV27,TRBD2,CASAGSGRGTQYF
TRBJ1-6,TRBV28,NA,CASTAGESPLHF
TRBJ2-7,TRBV20-1,NA,CSAGDGTSYEQYF